The following is a TCR beta chain sequence with its context. The entry originates in a study of blood T cell repertoires in COVID-19. Seattle patients were enrolled while actively infected and followed longitudinally. As processed by the authors: Estimated nucleated cell counts came from reference gene primer amplification. Libraries were prepared by immunoSEQ multiplex PCR; TCRdb keeps only in-frame clonotypes and omits some of them. V, J and clone size were drawn from that table, and D and trimming were deduced from the DNA. The sample carries some 320,000 clones, under 90% recorded once. V lost 0 bases, J lost 8 bases, and 14 bases stayed unmatched. Per the germline V gene, CDR1 is LGHDT and CDR2 is YNNKEL (reference sequence). This CDR3 is 17 amino acids long.

V gene TRBV3-1 (or the pseudogene TRBV3-2) combines with J gene TRBJ1-1; 8 positions agree with TRBD1. What was sequenced was peripheral blood. The receptor comes from a woman aged 30 to 39 with COVID-19, enrolled during active disease. The DNA of the CDR3 is TGTGCCAGCAGCCAAGACAACCTTGGGCAGGGGGCGGGCGAAGCTTTCTTT. Translation: CASSQDNLGQGAGEAFF.